The rows below give T cell receptor beta chains drawn from one sample of a study of T-cell reconstitution after alpha-beta-depleted transplantation in children. TCRdb independently ran MiXCR on the PCR reads; one entry per CDR3 protein. The table lists about 600,000 distinct CDR3 sequences, approximately 13% of them singletons. Material: PBMCs, mostly from graft donor cells, obtained 360 days after TCRalphabeta/CD19-depleted stem cell transplant. The source is a male patient under 18 who had a stem cell transplant for acute myeloid leukemia, so the T cells may come from the graft donor. CDR3s include the opening cysteine and the closing phenylalanine or tryptophan. The D gene is left open where the match is weak. Not all rows give a size; the values are once, few, many and, for expanded clones, a class.

CDR3nt: TGTGCCAGCAGTTACCGGGAGCCCCTCACAGATACGCAGTATTTT
CDR3aa: CASSYREPLTDTQYF
d_gene: -
j_gene: TRBJ2-3
v_gene: TRBV6-2/TRBV6-3
abundance: few

CDR3nt: TGCAGTGCCAGGGTTTCTGGCAATCAGCCCCAGCATTTT
CDR3aa: CSARVSGNQPQHF
d_gene: -
j_gene: TRBJ1-5
v_gene: TRBV20-1
abundance: -

CDR3nt: TGCAGCGTTGACAGGCGAAACGAGCAGTACTTC
CDR3aa: CSVDRRNEQYF
d_gene: -
j_gene: TRBJ2-7
v_gene: TRBV29-1
abundance: many

CDR3nt: TGTGCCTGGAGTGTAGGACTAGCGGGAGTCAATGAGCAGTTCTTC
CDR3aa: CAWSVGLAGVNEQFF
d_gene: TRBD2
j_gene: TRBJ2-1
v_gene: TRBV30
abundance: few

CDR3nt: TGTGCCAGCAGCCCTTATCCAGAGGGACTGAACTACGAGCAGTACTTC
CDR3aa: CASSPYPEGLNYEQYF
d_gene: -
j_gene: TRBJ2-7
v_gene: TRBV7-9
abundance: many

CDR3nt: TGTGCCAGCAGTTTCGCCTTTAGTCAAGAGACCCAGTACTTC
CDR3aa: CASSFAFSQETQYF
d_gene: -
j_gene: TRBJ2-5
v_gene: TRBV12-3/TRBV12-4
abundance: -

CDR3nt: TGTGCCAGCAGCCATAGCCGGGAGAAATACAATGAGCAGTTCTTC
CDR3aa: CASSHSREKYNEQFF
d_gene: -
j_gene: TRBJ2-1
v_gene: TRBV12-3/TRBV12-4
abundance: -

CDR3nt: TGTGCCAGCAGCCTACTAGCAATGAACACCGGGGAGCTGTTTTTT
CDR3aa: CASSLLAMNTGELFF
d_gene: -
j_gene: TRBJ2-2
v_gene: TRBV7-9
abundance: many

CDR3nt: TGCGCCAGCAGCCACGTGGTACGAGAGACCCAGTACTTC
CDR3aa: CASSHVVRETQYF
d_gene: -
j_gene: TRBJ2-5
v_gene: TRBV4-3
abundance: many

CDR3nt: TGTGCCAGTTCGAGAGGACCCTCGTTTGGCGAGACCCAGTACTTC
CDR3aa: CASSRGPSFGETQYF
d_gene: -
j_gene: TRBJ2-5
v_gene: TRBV11-3
abundance: -

CDR3nt: TGTGCCAGCATCCCCGGGACTAGCCCTTTCAGTGAGCAGTTCTTC
CDR3aa: CASIPGTSPFSEQFF
d_gene: TRBD2
j_gene: TRBJ2-1
v_gene: TRBV28
abundance: few

CDR3nt: TGCAGCGCCGGGTCGGGTAATTCACCCCTCCACTTT
CDR3aa: CSAGSGNSPLHF
d_gene: -
j_gene: TRBJ1-6
v_gene: TRBV29-1
abundance: -

CDR3nt: TGTGCCAGCAGTCCGCGGACTAGCGGGAGAATCACAGATACGCAGTATTTT
CDR3aa: CASSPRTSGRITDTQYF
d_gene: TRBD2
j_gene: TRBJ2-3
v_gene: TRBV28
abundance: few

CDR3nt: TGCAGTGCTAGTTTGCTGTCCACAGGAGTAGCCAAAAACATTCAGTACTTC
CDR3aa: CSASLLSTGVAKNIQYF
d_gene: -
j_gene: TRBJ2-4
v_gene: TRBV20-1
abundance: -

CDR3nt: TGTGCCAGCAGCTTAGATCCATCCGCCGTCTACTTC
CDR3aa: CASSLDPSAVYF
d_gene: -
j_gene: TRBJ2-5
v_gene: TRBV11-3
abundance: -

CDR3nt: TGTGCCAGCAGTTTAAGCGGGCCCTCCTACGAGCAGTACTTC
CDR3aa: CASSLSGPSYEQYF
d_gene: -
j_gene: TRBJ2-7
v_gene: TRBV12-3/TRBV12-4
abundance: many

CDR3nt: TGTGCCAGCAGCTTAGGCCTAGCAGAAGTTCCCGGGGAGCTGTTTTTT
CDR3aa: CASSLGLAEVPGELFF
d_gene: -
j_gene: TRBJ2-2
v_gene: TRBV7-9
abundance: -

CDR3nt: TGTGCCAGCAGTTACTCGACCCTTACGACCCCAGATACGCAGTATTTT
CDR3aa: CASSYSTLTTPDTQYF
d_gene: -
j_gene: TRBJ2-3
v_gene: TRBV6-2/TRBV6-3
abundance: few

CDR3nt: TGCGCCAGCAGCCAAGTAGACGGCCAGACTGAAAAACTGTTTTTT
CDR3aa: CASSQVDGQTEKLFF
d_gene: -
j_gene: TRBJ1-4
v_gene: TRBV4-1
abundance: -

CDR3nt: TGTGCCAGCAGTTTTTCCGCGGGAGAAGGGTCCTACGAGCAGTACTTC
CDR3aa: CASSFSAGEGSYEQYF
d_gene: TRBD2
j_gene: TRBJ2-7
v_gene: TRBV12-3/TRBV12-4
abundance: few

CDR3nt: TGTGCCAGCAGCTTATACGCTAGCGGGAGGGTCTCGCCGTTCTCCTACGAGCAGTACTTC
CDR3aa: CASSLYASGRVSPFSYEQYF
d_gene: TRBD2
j_gene: TRBJ2-7
v_gene: TRBV7-2
abundance: many

CDR3nt: TGTGCCAGCAGGATCCCGTCAGCTAACTATGGCTACACCTTC
CDR3aa: CASRIPSANYGYTF
d_gene: -
j_gene: TRBJ1-2
v_gene: TRBV12-3/TRBV12-4
abundance: -

CDR3nt: TGTGCCAGCAGCGTAGATCGGATGGGACAGGGGGGCGCAGATACGCAGTATTTT
CDR3aa: CASSVDRMGQGGADTQYF
d_gene: TRBD1
j_gene: TRBJ2-3
v_gene: TRBV9
abundance: few

CDR3nt: TGCGCCAGCAGCTTCCTGACTAGCAGACCCACCGGGGAGCTGTTTTTT
CDR3aa: CASSFLTSRPTGELFF
d_gene: TRBD2
j_gene: TRBJ2-2
v_gene: TRBV5-1
abundance: -

CDR3nt: TGTGCCAGCAGTTTATCGAGAGGGAAAACCTACGAGCAGTACTTC
CDR3aa: CASSLSRGKTYEQYF
d_gene: -
j_gene: TRBJ2-7
v_gene: TRBV27
abundance: many

CDR3nt: TGCGCCAGCAGCCAAGATTGGGGGACTACCGATTCCTACGTGGGGTACTTC
CDR3aa: CASSQDWGTTDSYVGYF
d_gene: TRBD2
j_gene: TRBJ2-7
v_gene: TRBV4-3
abundance: many

CDR3nt: TGTGCCAGCAGCTTTGTGGGAGCCCGCGACAATGAGCAGTTCTTC
CDR3aa: CASSFVGARDNEQFF
d_gene: -
j_gene: TRBJ2-1
v_gene: TRBV7-2
abundance: -